The entry below describes one T cell receptor (beta chain). This specimen includes other DNA sequences encoding the same CDR3. The data were produced by immunoSEQ multiplex PCR, yet TCRdb's version contains in-frame clones alone and is incomplete. In the table there are 35,000 to 40,000 clones, 85% to 90% of which are singletons. The CDR3 runs 14 residues. V was clipped by 4 bases and J by 0 bases; unmatched bases: 1. Germline V gives CDR1 MDHEN, CDR2 SYDVKM. This entry comes from a study of T cell changes during pregnancy in multiple sclerosis. V and J are TRBV28 and TRBJ2-7; 9 bases are shared with TRBD1. Sequenced material: CD8+ T cells from peripheral blood mononuclear cells, taken in the third trimester of pregnancy. This TCR derives from a female donor with multiple sclerosis, enrolled in a pregnancy study. The DNA of the CDR3 is TGTGCCAGCAGTTCGACAGGGGGCTCCTACGAGCAGTACTTC. Translated, it gives CASSSTGGSYEQYF.